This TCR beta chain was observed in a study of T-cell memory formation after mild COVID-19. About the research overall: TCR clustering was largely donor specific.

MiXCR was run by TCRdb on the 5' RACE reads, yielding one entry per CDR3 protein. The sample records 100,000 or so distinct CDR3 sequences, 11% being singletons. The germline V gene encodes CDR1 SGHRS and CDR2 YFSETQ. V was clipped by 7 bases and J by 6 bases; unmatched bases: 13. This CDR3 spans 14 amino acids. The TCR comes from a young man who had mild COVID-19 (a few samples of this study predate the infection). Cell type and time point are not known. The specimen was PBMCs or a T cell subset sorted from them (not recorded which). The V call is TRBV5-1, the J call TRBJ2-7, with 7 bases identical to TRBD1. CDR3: CASSRQGPLSEQYF. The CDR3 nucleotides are TGCGCCAGCTCAAGACAGGGTCCGCTCTCCGAGCAGTACTTC.